The clone carrying this T cell receptor beta chain was counted between two and nine times. TCRdb used MiXCR to reprocess the 5' RACE reads, holding one entry per CDR3 protein. This sample carries roughly 220,000 distinct CDR3 sequences, 6.5% of them seen once, and the ten largest clones take more than 12%. This entry belongs to a study of identical twins. CDR3 length: 14 residues. The V end was cut by 3 bases, the J end by 1 base, with 9 bases between. These data also featured in a second study, about T cells expressing NK-cell markers. That source notes: In the group of eight sequenced donors, seven were HCMV-seropositive and one was seronegative.

The source material was CD8+ T cells sorted from blood. The source is a woman between 18 and 29 years old in good health. The gene calls are TRBV12-3 or TRBV12-4 and TRBJ1-1; no definite D call. The CDR3 DNA follows: TGTGCCAGCAGTTTCGCGGGTGAGAACACTGAAGCTTTCTTT. Protein: CASSFAGENTEAFF.